These 18 T cell receptor beta chains were sequenced from one sample in a study of technical replicates of blood from a handful of donors. Only in-frame clones appear in the TCRdb table, and some are missing; sequencing was by immunoSEQ multiplex PCR. The table shows tens of thousands of clones, with 80% to 95% occurring only once. The specimen sequenced was T cells isolated from PBMCs. All receptors come from a human donor in good health.

The J gene is TRBJ1-5, the V gene TRBV6-7; D may be TRBD1 (5 bases). TRBV6-7 has ORF status, its function being uncertain. Deletions cut 2 bases from V and 9 bases from J, with 14 bases between. The CDR3 length is 14 residues. The CDR3 is CASSYPGLLPPQHF. CDR3 DNA sequence: TGTGCCAGCAGTTACCCGGGACTCCTTCCGCCCCAGCATTTT.

The chain has TRBV29-1 and TRBJ2-1; TRBD2 is a possible D gene (6 bases). Trimming took off 2 bases at V and 4 bases at J, with 12 bases between the two ends. CDR1 is SQVTM and CDR2 is ANQGSEA in the germline V gene. CDR3 length equals 14 residues. CDR3 sequence: CSVESGGPYNEQFF. In DNA, the CDR3 is TGCAGCGTTGAAAGTGGAGGGCCTTACAATGAGCAGTTCTTC.

This clone was found once. The chain employs TRBV19 and TRBJ2-7; D might be TRBD1 (6 bases). Trimming took off 2 bases at V and 0 bases at J, with 8 bases between the two ends. The CDR3 loop spans 14 amino acids. The germline gives CDR1 LNHDA, CDR2 SQIVND (reference sequence). The CDR3 reads CASSIQGSSYEQYF. Here the CDR3 DNA reads TGTGCCAGTAGTATACAGGGGAGCTCCTACGAGCAGTACTTC. Full variable domain (rest looked up from reference TRBV19 and TRBJ2-7): DGGITQSPKYLFRKEGQNVTLSCEQNLNHDAMYWYRQDPGQGLRLIYYSQIVNDFQKGDIAEGYSVSREKKESFPLTVTSAQKNPTAFYLCASSIQGSSYEQYFGPGTRLTVT.

The J gene is TRBJ2-7, the V gene TRBV11-3, with D perhaps TRBD2 (5 bases). The CDR3 has 13 residues. The germline V and J ends were trimmed by 2 bases and 3 bases, with 8 bases remaining between them. The germline V gene has CDR1 SGHNT and CDR2 YENEEA. As DNA, the CDR3 is TGTGCCAGCAGCTTATTCCGGGACTACGAGCAGTACTTC. This encodes CASSLFRDYEQYF.

This clone was recorded once. This chain uses TRBV19 with TRBJ2-7; D may be TRBD2 (6 bases). Germline CDR1 and CDR2: LNHDA and SQIVND (reference sequence). The V and J ends lost 2 bases and 2 bases respectively, with 19 bases between them. The CDR3 covers 17 residues. The CDR3 nucleotides read TGTGCCAGTAGTATACAGGTCTGGAGGGTCCCTCCCTACGAGCAGTACTTC. Its protein product is CASSIQVWRVPPYEQYF.

The chain links TRBV4-1 to TRBJ2-2; D possibly corresponds to TRBD2 (5 bases). Germline values: CDR1 MGHRA, CDR2 YSYEKL. V shed 1 base and J shed 3 bases, with 12 bases lying between them. The CDR3 has 16 amino acids. The CDR3 sequence is CASSQVRRVHTGELFF. DNA of the CDR3: TGCGCCAGCAGCCAAGTCCGGCGGGTACACACCGGGGAGCTGTTTTTT.

The genes are TRBV21-1 and TRBJ2-5; whether TRBD2, the table's D call, matches the DNA was not checked. TRBV21-1 is a listed pseudogene. The CDR3 is made up of 15 amino acids. The CDR3 protein is CASTKASGPQETQYF. CDR3 bases: TGTGCCAGCACCAAGGCTAGCGGGCCCCAAGAGACCCAGTACTTC.

The V and J genes are TRBV14 and TRBJ1-2; no clear D gene. This CDR3 is 13 amino acids long. Germline CDR1 SGHDN, CDR2 FVKESK. The V end lost 0 bases, the J end lost 5 bases, and 7 bases lay between the germline ends. The CDR3 bases are TGTGCCAGCAGCCAAGAATCTAGGTATGGCTACACCTTC. The encoded protein is CASSQESRYGYTF.

The genes are TRBV13 and TRBJ2-7; perhaps TRBD1 as D (5 bases). The CDR3 has 15 amino acids. Germline V gene lookup returns CDR1 PRHDT and CDR2 FYEKMQ (reference sequence). V lost 5 bases to trimming and J lost 2 bases, with 16 bases between them. CDR3 loop: CASSPSQGTAYEQYF. For the CDR3, the DNA is TGTGCCAGCAGCCCATCTCAGGGTACGGCCTACGAGCAGTACTTC.

The V gene is TRBV6-1, the J gene TRBJ2-7; TRBD2 is a possible D gene (5 bases). V was clipped by 3 bases and J by 3 bases, with 12 bases between them. This CDR3 is 14 amino acids long. The germline CDR1 and CDR2 sequences are MNHNS and SASEGT. CDR3 region: CASSDFPRDYEQYF. The CDR3 nucleotides read TGTGCCAGCAGTGATTTTCCACGGGACTACGAGCAGTACTTC.

This clone showed up just once. This chain connects TRBV25-1 to TRBJ1-1, with D perhaps matching TRBD1 (5 bases). V lost 5 bases and J 3 bases, leaving 10 bases between the germline ends. The germline gives CDR1 MGHDK, CDR2 SYGVNS. The CDR3 is 13 amino acids. The CDR3 here is CASSQGAYTEAFF. In DNA, the CDR3 is TGTGCCAGCAGTCAGGGCGCGTACACTGAAGCTTTCTTT. The full variable domain, its missing parts supplied by reference TRBV25-1 and TRBJ1-1, is EADIYQTPRYLVIGTGKKITLECSQTMGHDKMYWYQQDPGMELHLIHYSYGVNSTEKGDLSSESTVSRIRTEHFPLTLESARPSHTSQYLCASSQGAYTEAFFGQGTRLTVV.

The V call is TRBV28, the J call TRBJ1-1; D call uncertain. V was clipped by 5 bases and J by 0 bases, with 13 bases between them. There are 15 residues in the CDR3. Germline V gives CDR1 MDHEN, CDR2 SYDVKM. DNA for the CDR3: TGTGCCAGCAGTCCCCGTCCAACAGTGAACACTGAAGCTTTCTTT. Translation gives CASSPRPTVNTEAFF.

The V call is TRBV18, the J call TRBJ1-5; 7 nucleotides line up with TRBD1. The trim removed 3 bases at V and 7 bases at J, leaving 9 bases unmatched. The CDR3 consists of 15 residues. Germline-derived CDR1 and CDR2 are KGHSH and LQKENI. This CDR3 is CASSPNREGGQPQHF. Written as DNA, the CDR3 is TGTGCCAGCTCACCTAACAGGGAAGGGGGCCAGCCCCAGCATTTT.

The J gene is TRBJ2-7, the V gene TRBV5-1, with TRBD1 matching 8 bases. Germline CDR1 reads SGHRS; CDR2 reads YFSETQ. J gave up 1 base and V 0 bases, and 3 bases lay outside the gene matches. The CDR3 runs to 15 residues. CDR3 amino acids: CASSLGTGSSYEQYF. The CDR3 DNA reads as TGCGCCAGCAGCTTGGGGACAGGGTCGTCCTACGAGCAGTACTTC.

The sample holds one count of this clone. V and J are TRBV6-5 and TRBJ1-2; D uncertain. Trimming took off 7 bases at V and 1 base at J, with 10 bases between the two ends. The CDR3 is 13 residues long. The germline gives CDR1 MNHEY, CDR2 SVGAGI. CDR3 DNA: TGTGCCAGCACCCGGCGGGGTAACTATGGCTACACCTTC. Its protein product is CASTRRGNYGYTF.

V is TRBV5-1 and J is TRBJ2-1, with a weak D call TRBD2 (6 bases). The V gene's germline CDR1 is SGHRS and CDR2 YFSETQ. The V and J ends lost 4 bases and 7 bases respectively, with 18 bases between them. CDR3 size: 15 residues. CDR3: CASSPWTREINEQFF. The CDR3 DNA follows: TGCGCCAGCAGCCCCTGGACCCGGGAGATTAATGAGCAGTTCTTC.

The chain links TRBV9 to TRBJ1-4; 7 bases are a match to TRBD1. The CDR3 sequence is 13 residues long. J gave up 5 bases and V 2 bases, and 0 bases lay outside the gene matches. The V gene's germline CDR1 is SGDLS and CDR2 YYNGEE. CDR3 in amino acids: CASSVTGNEKLFF. The CDR3 DNA follows: TGTGCCAGCAGCGTGACAGGGAATGAAAAACTGTTTTTT.

The chain is built from TRBV29-1 and TRBJ2-5, with D possibly TRBD1 on 6 matching bases. The V end lost 6 bases, the J end lost 3 bases, and 14 bases lay between the germline ends. The CDR3 is 13 residues long. The germline CDR1 and CDR2 sequences are SQVTM and ANQGSEA. The CDR3 here is CSVLQGAKETQYF. CDR3 bases: TGCAGCGTGTTACAGGGCGCCAAAGAGACCCAGTACTTC.